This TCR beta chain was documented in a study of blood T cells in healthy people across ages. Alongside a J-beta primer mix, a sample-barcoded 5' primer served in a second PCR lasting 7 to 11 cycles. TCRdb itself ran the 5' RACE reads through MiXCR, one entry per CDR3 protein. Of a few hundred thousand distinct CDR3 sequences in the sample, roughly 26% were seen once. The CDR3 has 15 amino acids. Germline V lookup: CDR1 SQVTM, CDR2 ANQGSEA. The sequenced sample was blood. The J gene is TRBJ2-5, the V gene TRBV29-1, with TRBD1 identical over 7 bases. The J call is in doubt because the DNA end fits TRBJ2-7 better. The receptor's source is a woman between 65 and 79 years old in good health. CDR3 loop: CSVLKLTGTSYEQYF. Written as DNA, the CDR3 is TGCAGCGTCCTAAAATTGACAGGGACATCCTACGAGCAGTACTTC.